This T cell receptor (beta chain) was sequenced during a study of cytomegalovirus exposure and HLA in healthy donors. Study information: HLA-typed donors contributed about 85 million unique TCRs, which were held in an early data release.

PCR employed 60 Vbeta and 13 Jbeta primers. The assay was immunoSEQ multiplex PCR, and TCRdb's table has in-frame clones only and misses some. The sample records approximately 170,000 clones, 76% being singletons. There are 15 residues in the CDR3. V shed 5 bases and J 7 bases; nucleotides not matched to a gene: 8. Germline V gene lookup returns CDR1 SEHNR and CDR2 FQNEAQ (reference sequence). The sequenced sample consisted of PBMCs. The J gene is TRBJ2-3, the V gene TRBV7-9, with 11 nucleotides matching TRBD2. The receptor's source is a female donor in good health and CMV-seronegative. The CDR3 sequence: CASSPLAGGIHTQYF. Written as DNA, the CDR3 is TGTGCCAGCAGCCCCTTAGCGGGAGGGATCCATACGCAGTATTTT.